This T cell receptor (beta chain) derives from a study of beta chain features in type 1 diabetes (dated by TCRdb to 2017 to 2018). Concerning the study at large: Patients and healthy donors did not differ in mean age, gender distribution, total cell number or subset yield. A total of roughly 110 million sorted cells were examined across all samples, and the number of cells per subset was strongly correlated with RNA yield. The study compared TCRB repertoires of sorted circulating CD4+ T cell subsets between recently diagnosed type 1 diabetes patients and matched healthy donors. Regulatory and stem cell-like memory subsets were isolated from only 8 patients and roughly eight healthy donors, whereas naive and central memory subsets came from all 30 or so donors.

Each donor gave one peripheral blood draw, averaging roughly 0.11 L, which was collected into heparinised tubes. A BD FACSAria II was used to sort naive, central memory, regulatory and stem cell-like memory CD4+ T cells with a panel that included CD45RO, CCR7, CD25, CD127, CD95 and CD27. All sorted populations exceeded 95% purity. PBMCs were isolated right away by Lymphoprep density gradient centrifugation and were stained directly, without culture. So that batch effects would be minimized, each experiment stained and sorted samples in pairs, pairing one healthy donor with one patient. This clone was seen more than once but under ten times. Its antigen has not been determined. No base quality values were provided; no much bigger clone lies one nucleotide off. Findings and caveats that apply to the study as a whole: Shorter templates might have been favored by PCR, but patient and control samples were amplified and corrected together, so both groups would have been affected equally by any skew. Fewer insertions and more nucleotide deletions at VDJ recombination sites were observed in patients with type 1 diabetes, implying thymic rearrangement abnormalities. Because cDNA rather than genomic DNA was sequenced, highly expressing activated cells could have been over-represented, although no difference in activation and CD3 levels was found between groups. Because small numbers of individuals were included in the HLA sub-analyses, any influence of HLA type on TCRB rearrangement was left unresolved. Naive, central memory and regulatory TCRB repertoires appeared more similar among patients than among healthy donors. A moderate but significant shortening of TCRB CDR3 length was observed in type 1 diabetes patients in all four CD4+ subsets.

The High Capacity cDNA Reverse Transcription Kit was used to reverse transcribe all of the isolated RNA, meaning that expressed TCRB transcripts were what got sequenced. Naive, central memory and regulatory T cell samples underwent deep immunoSEQ sequencing, averaging about 3.57 million total reads per sample. Sorted cells were lysed in RLT buffer, and RNA was extracted using DNase-treated RNeasy Micro or Mini kits according to cell number. To prevent cross-contamination, each cell subset was processed individually, whereas patient and healthy donor samples were processed jointly. Using the immunoSEQ multiplex PCR, TCRB sequences were amplified from cDNA into 87-bp fragments spanning the CDR3 region. The amplicons were sequenced using the Illumina HiSeq platform. The authors processed their data as follows. Synthetic template baselines were used to correct PCR bias computationally, reads within Hamming distance 2 were collapsed, and singletons that could not be merged were discarded. By aligning reads against IMGT, V, D and J genes, CDR3 length, and insertions or deletions at six rearrangement sites were assigned. Clonotype counts were normalized to sorted cell number within each subset before computing true diversity and Gini coefficients with the tcR R package. The overlap coefficient, calculated on TCRB nucleotide sequences, was used to measure repertoire sharing. Out-of-frame TCRB sequences from naive cells were analyzed to stand in for the pre-selection repertoire. TCRdb limited this immuneACCESS table to in-frame rearrangements with V and J called. A share of clones is missing; checked studies link under half to unresolved V genes, and the rest is unexplained. The V and J calls and clone size come from that table; D and trimming were worked out from the DNA. Recorded for this sample are 300,000 to 400,000 clones; approximately 10% of them occurred a single time. Of the sample, more than 0.015% is held by the ten largest clones.

V loses 0 bases, J loses 4 bases, and the germline ends lie 17 bases apart. The CDR3, cysteine through phenylalanine, is 17 amino acids long. Only the CDR3 portion is preserved as DNA: 51 bases, with reading frame beginning at the first base. Via the germline V gene (reference sequence), CDR1 is MNHEY and CDR2 SMNVEV. The rearranged chain carries TRBV27 and TRBJ2-3; possibly the D gene is TRBD2, per 6 matching bases. Sequencing was done on a sample of naive CD4+ T cells from blood. Sample cell subset or site, as interpreted from the label and publication: true naive CD4+ T cells. This receptor was identified in a woman between 25 and 40 years old in good health. The CDR3 amino acid sequence is: CASSLSIAREDADTQYF. Here is the DNA: TGTGCCAGCAGTTTATCCATAGCCAGGGAGGATGCAGATACGCAGTATTTT.